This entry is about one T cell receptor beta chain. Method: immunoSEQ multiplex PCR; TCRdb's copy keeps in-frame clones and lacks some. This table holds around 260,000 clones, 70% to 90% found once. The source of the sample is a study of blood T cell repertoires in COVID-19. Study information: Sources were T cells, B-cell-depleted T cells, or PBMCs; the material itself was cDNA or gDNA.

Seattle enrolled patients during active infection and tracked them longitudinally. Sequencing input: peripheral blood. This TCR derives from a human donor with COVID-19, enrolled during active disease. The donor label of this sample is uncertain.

DNA of the CDR3: TGTGCCAGTAGTATAGGGACTAGCGGTTACAATGAGCAGTTCTTC. This encodes CASSIGTSGYNEQFF. The chain joins TRBV19 to TRBJ2-1; TRBD2 matches at 10 bases. The CDR3 contains 15 residues. With V trimmed by 1 base and J by 4 bases, 1 base remained unmatched. Per germline, CDR1 LNHDA and CDR2 SQIVND (reference sequence). Full variable domain (missing parts from reference TRBV19 and TRBJ2-1): DGGITQSPKYLFRKEGQNVTLSCEQNLNHDAMYWYRQDPGQGLRLIYYSQIVNDFQKGDIAEGYSVSREKKESFPLTVTSAQKNPTAFYLCASSIGTSGYNEQFFGPGTRLTVL.